Sequencing of this T cell receptor (beta chain) was carried out in a study of T-cell memory formation after mild COVID-19. With 3 bases removed from V and 0 bases from J, the gap between germline ends came to 12 bases. Germline loops: CDR1 LNHNV, CDR2 YYDKDF (reference sequence). The CDR3 runs 15 residues. TCRdb ran MiXCR on the 5' RACE reads and lists one entry per CDR3 protein. Altogether roughly 110,000 distinct CDR3 sequences are present, approximately 15% being singletons, with the ten largest covering 28%. General observations from the study: Pre-infection memory held some responding clones, suggesting pre-existing cross-reactive T cells responded. CD4+ contracting clones lay mainly in CM and EM, CD8+ ones in EMRA.

This clonotype was seen a handful of times. Antigen specificity is unknown. Material: PBMCs or a T cell subset sorted from them (not recorded which). The TCR sequence derives from an adult woman who had mild COVID-19 (a few samples of this study predate the infection). Cell type and time point are not known. This rearrangement joins TRBV15 to TRBJ2-7; a possible D gene is TRBD1 (6 bases). The CDR3 sequence is CATSSRTGSSYEQYF. CDR3 sequence (DNA): TGTGCCACCAGCAGCAGAACAGGGAGCTCCTACGAGCAGTACTTC.